These 16 T cell receptor beta chains came from one sample sequenced in a study of CD8+ T cells in alopecia areata. RNA extraction was followed by reverse transcription into cDNA, which acted as the sequencing template. Data came from immunoSEQ multiplex PCR; TCRdb stores just in-frame clones and leaves some out. The sample has 150,000 to 200,000 clones, 51% seen once. Indicated treatment: oral pan-JAK inhibitor, 5-10 mg twice daily. The sequencing here drew on CD8+ T cells sorted from blood, taken at approximately week 52, from a patient treated with tofacitinib. The receptors were gathered from a human donor with alopecia areata.

This clone was detected only once. The chain combines TRBV5-6 with TRBJ2-1; the match to TRBD2 covers 12 bases. The CDR3 spans 15 residues. V gave up 4 bases and J gave up 6 bases; unmatched junction bases: 5. Germline V gives CDR1 SGHDT, CDR2 YYEEEE. The CDR3: CASSPGTSGSNEQFF. In DNA, the CDR3 is TGTGCCAGCAGCCCCGGGACTAGCGGGTCCAATGAGCAGTTCTTC.

The rearrangement links TRBV5-1 to TRBJ1-2; D gene ambiguous. Looked up from germline, CDR1 is SGHRS and CDR2 is YFSETQ. Trimming pared 0 bases from V and 5 bases from J, leaving 8 bases between. The CDR3 runs to 13 residues. In DNA form, the CDR3 reads TGCGCCAGCAGCTTGGCCGAAGGGTATGGCTACACCTTC. This gives the protein CASSLAEGYGYTF.

This chain joins TRBV7-6 and TRBJ2-5; TRBD1 matches at 8 bases. CDR1 and CDR2 from the germline V gene are SGHVS and FNYEAQ. After removal of 4 bases from V and 5 bases from J, the junction contained 12 bases not matched to a gene. The CDR3 covers 16 residues. Here the CDR3 reads CASSSGTGLSWETQYF. The CDR3 DNA sequence: TGTGCCAGCAGCTCGGGGACAGGCCTGTCTTGGGAGACCCAGTACTTC.

This clone has just a few counts. The V call is TRBV29-1, the J call TRBJ1-4; 7 positions match TRBD1. The CDR3 contains 17 residues. V dropped 4 bases and J dropped 0; count of bases not matched to a gene: 11. Germline values: CDR1 SQVTM, CDR2 ANQGSEA. As DNA, the CDR3 is TGCAGCGTTGCACTGACAGGGAATCATGCAACTAATGAAAAACTGTTTTTT. It encodes CSVALTGNHATNEKLFF.

The chain carries TRBV7-9 and TRBJ2-7; a possible D gene is TRBD1 (5 bases). Per the germline V gene, CDR1 is SEHNR and CDR2 is FQNEAQ (reference sequence). This CDR3 has 14 amino acids. Trimming took 5 bases from V and 2 from J, leaving 13 bases between them. The CDR3 DNA reads as TGTGCCAGCAGCCATCGACAGCTCGCCTACGAGCAGTACTTC. Encoded protein: CASSHRQLAYEQYF. Drawing the rest from reference TRBV7-9 and TRBJ2-7, the complete variable domain is DTGVSQNPRHKITKRGQNVTFRCDPISEHNRLYWYRQTLGQGPEFLTYFQNEAQLEKSRLLSDRFSAERPKGSFSTLEIQRTEQGDSAMYLCASSHRQLAYEQYFGPGTRLTVT.

The sample holds a few counts of this clone. This chain links TRBV27 with TRBJ1-6; 8 bases align to TRBD1. Germline V gene sequence: CDR1 MNHEY, CDR2 SMNVEV (reference sequence). Unmatched junction bases numbered 7, after V lost 2 bases and J lost 10 bases. CDR3 length: 15 amino acids. The CDR3 DNA reads TGTGCCAGCAGTTTAGCGGACAGGGTACGCTCACCCCTCCACTTT. Encoded protein: CASSLADRVRSPLHF.

This clone has only a few counts. The chain combines TRBV11-2 with TRBJ1-2; tentative D call: TRBD1 (5 bases). The CDR3 consists of 13 residues. Germline values: CDR1 SGHAT, CDR2 FQNNGV. V lost 3 bases, J lost 8 bases, and 13 bases lay in between. CDR3 DNA: TGTGCCAGCAGCTTTGGGACGCCCCAAGGCTACACCTTC. Translated: CASSFGTPQGYTF. The entire variable domain, with the rest obtained from reference TRBV11-2 and TRBJ1-2, is as follows: EAGVAQSPRYKIIEKRQSVAFWCNPISGHATLYWYQQILGQGPKLLIQFQNNGVVDDSQLPKDRFSAERLKGVDSTLKIQPAKLEDSAVYLCASSFGTPQGYTFGSGTRLTVV.

This clone was counted a few times. J is TRBJ2-6 and V is TRBV7-9; no reliable D call. Trimming removed 1 base from V and 2 bases from J, with 9 bases in between. Germline lookup yields CDR1 SEHNR and CDR2 FQNEAQ (reference sequence). The CDR3 length is 16 residues. The CDR3 nucleotides read TGTGCCAGCAGCTTAGTGAAAGGGACTGGGGCCAACGTCCTGACTTTC. Translation: CASSLVKGTGANVLTF.

The V call is TRBV18, the J call TRBJ1-2, with a weak D call TRBD1 (5 bases). Germline-derived CDR1 and CDR2 are KGHSH and LQKENI. CDR3 length: 16 amino acids. V lost 0 bases, J lost 1 base, and 12 bases lay in between. This CDR3 is CASSPPAGQLNYGYTF. CDR3 DNA: TGTGCCAGCTCACCACCTGCAGGACAACTTAACTATGGCTACACCTTC.

The chain employs TRBV12-2 and TRBJ2-2; the listed D gene, TRBD1, was not tested against the DNA. TRBV12-2 is assigned pseudogene status. The CDR3 has 18 residues. As DNA, the CDR3 is TGTGCAAGTCGGGCCCCCGTGGCAGGACAATCCAACACCGGGGAGCTGTTTTTT. Residues: CASRAPVAGQSNTGELFF.

The chain uses TRBV29-1 and TRBJ2-2; unclear D gene. The germline V gene has CDR1 SQVTM and CDR2 ANQGSEA. The CDR3 loop spans 12 amino acids. V shed 5 bases and J shed 5 bases, with 9 bases lying between them. The chain's CDR3 is CSVYKGTGELFF. Here the CDR3 DNA reads TGCAGCGTTTATAAGGGAACCGGGGAGCTGTTTTTT.

The chain's CDR3 is CASSEGFYTEAFF. The CDR3 nucleotides are TGCGCCAGCAGCGAGGGGTTTTACACTGAAGCTTTCTTT. The rearrangement joins TRBV4-1 to TRBJ1-1; D perhaps matches TRBD1 (5 bases). In germline, CDR1 is MGHRA, CDR2 YSYEKL. This CDR3 comprises 13 residues. V lost 5 bases and J 3 bases, leaving 10 bases between the germline ends.

V and J are TRBV5-1 and TRBJ2-3, with TRBD2 matching over 10 bases. The J segment lost 3 bases and the V segment lost 1 base, leaving 2 bases of the junction unmatched. Germline V gene lookup returns CDR1 SGHRS and CDR2 YFSETQ. CDR3 size: 15 residues. The CDR3 protein is CASSLTSGVTDTQYF. Written as DNA, the CDR3 is TGCGCCAGCAGCTTGACTAGCGGGGTAACAGATACGCAGTATTTT.

The V and J genes are TRBV25-1 and TRBJ2-3, with D possibly TRBD1 on 6 matching bases. The germline CDR1 and CDR2 sequences are MGHDK and SYGVNS. The CDR3 extends over 15 amino acids. V lost 3 bases to trimming and J lost 1 base, with 11 bases between them. CDR3 sequence (DNA): TGTGCCAGCAGTGATAGGGGGACGGGCACAGATACGCAGTATTTT. This encodes CASSDRGTGTDTQYF.

This clone appeared a few times. The CDR3 DNA reads TGTGCCAGCAGCGGCGAACAGGGATTTTTAGAGACCCAGTACTTC. It translates to CASSGEQGFLETQYF. The chain employs TRBV9 and TRBJ2-5; a possible D gene is TRBD1 (6 bases). Germline V lookup: CDR1 SGDLS, CDR2 YYNGEE. With 3 bases removed from V and 4 bases from J, the gap between germline ends came to 16 bases. There are 15 residues in the CDR3.

The rearrangement joins TRBV7-3 to TRBJ2-2, with 9 bases aligning to TRBD2. CDR1 SGHTA and CDR2 FQGTGA come from the germline V gene. With V trimmed by 2 bases and J by 4 bases, 5 bases remained unmatched. This CDR3 comprises 16 residues. The DNA for the CDR3 is TGTGCCAGCAGCTTAGTAAGCGGGGGGCGCACCGGGGAGCTGTTTTTT. This encodes CASSLVSGGRTGELFF.